The sequence of this T cell receptor beta chain was determined in a study of vaccination and CD4 T cells after COVID-19. Sample treatment: 10-day PBMC culture with coronavirus spike peptide pools or control peptides (ViraFEST assay). About this clonotype: The target antigen is unknown.

The V gene's germline CDR1 is MDHEN and CDR2 SYDVKM. Trimming removed 11 bases from V and 0 bases from J, with 11 bases in between. The CDR3 covers 13 residues. Cultured CD4+ T-cell DNA underwent Oncomine TCR Beta short-read sequencing. From the PCR reads, TCRdb called clonotypes with MiXCR, one entry per CDR3 protein. The sample gives about 20,000 distinct CDR3 sequences, about 60% of which show up once; roughly 7.4% is in the top ten. This chain links TRBV28 with TRBJ1-3; a weak D match, TRBD1 (5 bases). The sequenced sample consisted of CD4+ T cells from blood, cultured in vitro. The clonotype originates from a human donor who had recovered from COVID-19. The CDR3 here is CAPGDLSGNTIYF. CDR3 nucleotide sequence: TGTGCCCCGGGGGACCTCTCTGGAAACACCATATATTTT.